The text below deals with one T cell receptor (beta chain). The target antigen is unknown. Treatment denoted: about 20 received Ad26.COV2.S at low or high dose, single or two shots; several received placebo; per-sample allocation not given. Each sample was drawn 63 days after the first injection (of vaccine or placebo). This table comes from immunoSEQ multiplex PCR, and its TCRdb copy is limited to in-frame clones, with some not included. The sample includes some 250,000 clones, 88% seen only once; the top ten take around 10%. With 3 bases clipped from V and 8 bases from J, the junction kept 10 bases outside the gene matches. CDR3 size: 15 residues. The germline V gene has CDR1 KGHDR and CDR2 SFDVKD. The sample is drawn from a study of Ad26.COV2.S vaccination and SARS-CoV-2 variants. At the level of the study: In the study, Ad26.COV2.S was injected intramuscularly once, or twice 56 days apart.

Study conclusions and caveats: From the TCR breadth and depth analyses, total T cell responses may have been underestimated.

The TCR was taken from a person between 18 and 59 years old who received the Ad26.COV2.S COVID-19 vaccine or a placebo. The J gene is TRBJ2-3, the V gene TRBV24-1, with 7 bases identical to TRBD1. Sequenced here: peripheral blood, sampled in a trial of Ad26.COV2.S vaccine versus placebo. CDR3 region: CATSDTGTEGGTQYF. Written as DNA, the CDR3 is TGTGCCACCAGTGATACCGGGACAGAGGGCGGTACGCAGTATTTT.